This entry lists 13 T cell receptor beta chains sequenced from one sample in a study of T-cell reconstitution after alpha-beta-depleted transplantation in children. A TCRbeta library incorporating unique molecular identifiers was prepared. TCRdb re-analysed the PCR reads in MiXCR, keeping a single row per CDR3 protein. The sample lists roughly 100,000 distinct CDR3 sequences, 4.5% to 7.5% occurring once. The starting material was PBMCs, mostly from graft donor cells, obtained 60 days after TCRalphabeta/CD19-depleted stem cell transplant. These TCRs come from a female patient between 2 and 15 years old who had a stem cell transplant for Fanconi anemia, so the T cells may come from the graft donor.

The chain uses TRBV3-1 and TRBJ1-6; the D gene is possibly TRBD1 (5 bases). The CDR3 is made up of 13 amino acids. The germline gives CDR1 LGHDT, CDR2 YNNKEL (reference sequence). The V and J ends lost 4 bases and 6 bases respectively, with 7 bases between them. The CDR3 loop is CASSPGRNSPLHF. CDR3 sequence (DNA): TGTGCCAGCAGCCCGGGGCGTAATTCACCCCTCCACTTT.

This clonotype was recorded many times. CDR3 sequence reads: CASSLEQGRGQFF. The CDR3 bases are TGTGCCAGCAGTTTAGAACAGGGAAGGGGGCAGTTCTTC. The V call is TRBV28, the J call TRBJ2-1; the D gene is possibly TRBD1 (6 bases). This CDR3 has 13 amino acids. CDR1 is MDHEN and CDR2 is SYDVKM in the germline V gene. V was cut by 2 bases and J by 12 bases, with 14 bases left in between. The full variable domain, in which reference TRBV28 and TRBJ2-1 provide the parts outside the CDR3, is DVKVTQSSRYLVKRTGEKVFLECVQDMDHENMFWYRQDPGLGLRLIYFSYDVKMKEKGDIPEGYSVSREKKERFSLILESASTNQTSMYLCASSLEQGRGQFFGPGTRLTVL.

The chain employs TRBV25-1 and TRBJ2-1; TRBD2 agrees at 10 bases. With V trimmed by 2 bases and J by 0 bases, 13 bases remained unmatched. The CDR3 runs to 20 residues. Germline CDR1 is MGHDK and CDR2 is SYGVNS. The DNA of the CDR3 is TGTGCCAGCAGTGAAGCGGGGCGTCTAGCGGGGGCGACCTCCTACAATGAGCAGTTCTTC. Translated, it gives CASSEAGRLAGATSYNEQFF. Full variable domain (outside the CDR3, taken from reference TRBV25-1 and TRBJ2-1): EADIYQTPRYLVIGTGKKITLECSQTMGHDKMYWYQQDPGMELHLIHYSYGVNSTEKGDLSSESTVSRIRTEHFPLTLESARPSHTSQYLCASSEAGRLAGATSYNEQFFGPGTRLTVL.

This clonotype was detected a few times. The V and J genes are TRBV12-5 and TRBJ2-1; 13 nucleotides line up with TRBD2. Germline-derived CDR1 and CDR2 are LGHNT and FRNRAP. The CDR3 is 15 residues long. Losses at the gene ends were 6 bases for V and 6 bases for J; bases not matched to a gene: 5. CDR3 sequence reads: CASGPGLAGANEQFF. The CDR3 DNA follows: TGTGCTAGTGGGCCCGGACTAGCGGGAGCCAATGAGCAGTTCTTC.

This clonotype was detected a few times. CDR3 DNA: TGTGCCAGCAGCCAATCGGGGGGGAGTCAGCCCCAGCATTTT. Protein sequence: CASSQSGGSQPQHF. This chain uses TRBV3-1 with TRBJ1-5, with D perhaps matching TRBD1 (5 bases). Trimming removed 2 bases at V and 6 bases at J, with 11 bases between. The CDR3 is 14 amino acids. The germline V gene encodes CDR1 LGHDT and CDR2 YNNKEL (reference sequence).

This clonotype was detected ten times or more. The chain carries TRBV12-3 or TRBV12-4 and TRBJ2-5; no reliable D call. This CDR3 is built from 13 residues. V shed 6 bases and J shed 5 bases, with 13 bases lying between them. For the CDR3, the DNA is TGTGCCAGCAGACATCAAGGGTCGGAGACCCAGTACTTC. Amino acid sequence: CASRHQGSETQYF.

CDR3 DNA sequence: TGCGCCAGCAGCTTGGAGACGGTTGGGGACTATGGCTACACCTTC. Its translation: CASSLETVGDYGYTF. The chain employs TRBV5-1 and TRBJ1-2; no clear D. The CDR3 extends over 15 amino acids. Looked up from germline, CDR1 is SGHRS and CDR2 is YFSETQ. Trimming pared 0 bases from V and 3 bases from J, leaving 12 bases between.

There are a few counts of this clonotype. One end of the junction varies from germline; a read error may be responsible. The J gene is TRBJ1-4, the V gene TRBV20-1; possible D gene TRBD1, 6 bases. This CDR3 region has 15 residues. Germline CDR1 DFQATT, CDR2 SNEGSKA (reference sequence). CDR3 nucleotide sequence: TGCTGTGCTAGAGATGGGGGCAGGGCGGGAGAAAAACTGTTTTTT. Translated, it gives CCARDGGRAGEKLFF.

In its sample, this clonotype was seen many times. The chain uses TRBV20-1 and TRBJ2-5; TRBD1 or TRBD2 may be the D gene (5 bases each). The CDR3 loop spans 16 amino acids. V was cut by 1 base and J by 7 bases, with 22 bases left in between. CDR1 and CDR2 (germline): DFQATT, SNEGSKA (reference sequence). The chain's CDR3 is CSARVFDQGDAGTQYF. The CDR3 DNA follows: TGCAGTGCTAGAGTTTTCGATCAGGGTGACGCGGGGACCCAGTACTTC.

In its sample, this clonotype was seen a few times. The chain links TRBV5-1 to TRBJ2-5; 8 bases match TRBD2. The CDR3 sequence is 14 residues long. CDR1 is SGHRS and CDR2 is YFSETQ in the germline V gene. Trimming cost V 3 bases and J 3 bases; bases outside gene matches: 4. The CDR3 nucleotides read TGCGCCAGCAGCTGGGCAGCGGGAGAAGAGACCCAGTACTTC. Protein product: CASSWAAGEETQYF. Full variable domain (missing parts from reference TRBV5-1 and TRBJ2-5): KAGVTQTPRYLIKTRGQQVTLSCSPISGHRSVSWYQQTPGQGLQFLFEYFSETQRNKGNFPGRFSGRQFSNSRSEMNVSTLELGDSALYLCASSWAAGEETQYFGPGTRLLVL.

Many counts were recorded for this clonotype. The CDR3 loop reads CSASRGDPIQETQYF. DNA of the CDR3: TGCAGTGCTAGCCGGGGGGACCCCATTCAAGAGACCCAGTACTTC. This chain connects TRBV20-1 to TRBJ2-5; 7 bases align to TRBD2. The CDR3 sequence is 15 residues long. Germline values: CDR1 DFQATT, CDR2 SNEGSKA (reference sequence). V was clipped by 3 bases and J by 2 bases; unmatched bases: 9.

There are many counts of this clonotype. The chain employs TRBV7-9 and TRBJ2-3; D gene unclear. Trimming took 3 bases from V and 7 from J, leaving 5 bases between them. This CDR3 has 11 amino acids. Germline CDR1 and CDR2: SEHNR and FQNEAQ (reference sequence). CDR3: CASSLLHTQYF. The CDR3 nucleotides read TGTGCCAGCAGCTTGCTCCATACGCAGTATTTT. The whole variable domain, filled in from reference TRBV7-9 and TRBJ2-3, reads DTGVSQNPRHKITKRGQNVTFRCDPISEHNRLYWYRQTLGQGPEFLTYFQNEAQLEKSRLLSDRFSAERPKGSFSTLEIQRTEQGDSAMYLCASSLLHTQYFGPGTRLTVL.

In its sample, this clonotype was seen many times. This chain joins TRBV3-1 and TRBJ1-1, with D maybe TRBD1 (5 bases). CDR1 and CDR2 from the germline V gene are LGHDT and YNNKEL (reference sequence). Trimming removed 0 bases at V and 5 bases at J, with 10 bases between. The CDR3 is 14 amino acids. The CDR3 DNA follows: TGTGCCAGCAGCCAAGAGGGGGAAAATACTGAAGCTTTCTTT. Translation: CASSQEGENTEAFF.